The source of this TCR beta chain is a study of a mutant IDH1 vaccine in newly diagnosed glioma. On the study more broadly: Once 4-6 weeks had passed after radiotherapy alone, vaccination started, or it started with temozolomide cycles.

The CDR3 contains 12 residues. V lost 0 bases and J lost 12, with 11 bases in between. Germline lookup yields CDR1 SGHRS and CDR2 YFSETQ. Sample time point: week 11, during vaccination. Every vaccination contained 300 ug of the mutant IDH1 20-mer peptide and was paired with topical imiquimod. Note on this clone: No antigen is known for it.

Study conclusions and caveats: Pseudoprogression seemingly bore no relation to changes in top peripheral T cell clonotypes.

TCRdb's copy holds only in-frame clones and misses some; the assay was immunoSEQ multiplex PCR. The sample lists under 150,000 clones, about four fifths occurring once. The clonotype was recovered from a man between 40 and 49 years old with glioma. The gene calls are TRBV5-1 and TRBJ2-3, with D tentatively TRBD1 (5 bases). The sequencing used PBMCs, collected from a glioma patient whose treatment included an IDH1 peptide vaccine. CDR3 in DNA: TGCGCCAGCAGCTTGGAAGGGGAAATCCAGTATTTT. Protein sequence: CASSLEGEIQYF.